This TCR beta chain is drawn from a study of CD8 T cells in Susac syndrome. Overall study findings and caveats: In Susac patients, clonal expansion was not detected in CD4+ cells.

CDR3 length: 14 residues. CDR1 and CDR2 (germline): GTSNPN, SVGIG (reference sequence). This clonotype appeared once. What it binds is not known. Reverse transcription of 0.5 to 1 ug RNA was carried out with random hexamers. In TCRdb, the immunoSEQ multiplex PCR reads were re-called with MiXCR into one record per CDR3 protein. Of about 190,000 distinct CDR3 sequences in the sample, approximately 96% were seen once. Sequencing targeted TCR beta in T cells from blood (CD8+ and CD4+). TEMRA cells were FACS-enriched, with CD8+ and CD4+ T cells isolated negatively. The chain links TRBV30 to TRBJ2-1, with TRBD2 matching 9 bases. The material sequenced was CD4+ T cells from PBMCs. The clonotype was recovered from a human donor with Susac syndrome. CDR3 protein: CASEGSGGTDEQFF. CDR3 sequence (DNA): TGTGCTTCCGAGGGTAGCGGGGGAACGGATGAGCAGTTCTTC.